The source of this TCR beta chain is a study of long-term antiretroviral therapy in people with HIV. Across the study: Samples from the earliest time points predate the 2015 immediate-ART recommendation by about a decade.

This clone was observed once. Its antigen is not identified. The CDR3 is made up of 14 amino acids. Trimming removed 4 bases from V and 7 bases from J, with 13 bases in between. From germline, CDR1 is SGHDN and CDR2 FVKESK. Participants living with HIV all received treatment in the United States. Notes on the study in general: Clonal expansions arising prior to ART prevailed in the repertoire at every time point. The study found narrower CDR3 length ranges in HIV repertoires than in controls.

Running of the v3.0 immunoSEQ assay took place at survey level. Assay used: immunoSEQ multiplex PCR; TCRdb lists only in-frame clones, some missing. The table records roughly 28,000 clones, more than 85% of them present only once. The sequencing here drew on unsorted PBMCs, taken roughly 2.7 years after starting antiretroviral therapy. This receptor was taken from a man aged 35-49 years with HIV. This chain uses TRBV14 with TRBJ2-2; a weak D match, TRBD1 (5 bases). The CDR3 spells CASSLTRENGELFF. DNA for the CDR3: TGTGCCAGCAGCCTCACCAGGGAAAACGGGGAGCTGTTTTTT.